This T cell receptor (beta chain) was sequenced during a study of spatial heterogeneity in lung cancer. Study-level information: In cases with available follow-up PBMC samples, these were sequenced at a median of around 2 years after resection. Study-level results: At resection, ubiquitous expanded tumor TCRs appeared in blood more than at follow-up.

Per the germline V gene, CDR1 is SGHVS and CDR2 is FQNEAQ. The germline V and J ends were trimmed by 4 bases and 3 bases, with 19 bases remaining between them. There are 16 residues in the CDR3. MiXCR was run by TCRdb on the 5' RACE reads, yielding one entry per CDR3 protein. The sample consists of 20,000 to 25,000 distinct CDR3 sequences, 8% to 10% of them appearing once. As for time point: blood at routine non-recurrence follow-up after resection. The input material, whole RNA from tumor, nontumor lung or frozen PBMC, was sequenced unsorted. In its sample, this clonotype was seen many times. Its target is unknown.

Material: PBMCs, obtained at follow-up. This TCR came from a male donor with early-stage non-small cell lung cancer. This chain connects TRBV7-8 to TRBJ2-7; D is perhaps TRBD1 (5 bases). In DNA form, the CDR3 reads TGTGCCAGCAGCTCTATCCAGGACACGGATCACTACGAGCAGTACTTC. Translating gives CASSSIQDTDHYEQYF. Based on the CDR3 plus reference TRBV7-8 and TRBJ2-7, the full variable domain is GAGVSQSPRYKVAKRGQDVALRCDPISGHVSLFWYQQALGQGPEFLTYFQNEAQLDKSGLPSDRFFAERPEGSVSTLKIQRTQQEDSAVYLCASSSIQDTDHYEQYFGPGTRLTVT.